The 20 T cell receptor beta chains reported below all come from one sample, sequenced in a study of T cell responses to AZD1222 COVID-19 vaccine. Here immunoSEQ multiplex PCR was the method, and the copy in TCRdb shows in-frame clones only, minus some. The sample contains approximately 170,000 clones, around 94% of which appear only once. The input for sequencing was peripheral blood, taken 28 days after the second AZD1222 dose. The source of these receptors is an adult who received the AZD1222 COVID-19 vaccine.

This chain joins TRBV12-3 or TRBV12-4 and TRBJ2-1, with D tentatively TRBD2 (5 bases). This CDR3 is built from 12 residues. V was shortened by 5 bases and J by 9 bases, with 11 bases between the two germline ends. CDR3 coding DNA: TGTGCCAGCAGTACAAAGCGGATTGAGCAGTTCTTC. Its translation is CASSTKRIEQFF.

The chain uses TRBV19 and TRBJ1-5; TRBD1 agrees at 9 bases. This CDR3 has 14 residues. Germline CDR1 reads LNHDA; CDR2 reads SQIVND (reference sequence). The V gene end was trimmed by 6 bases and the J gene end by 5 bases; junction bases not matched to a gene: 5. The CDR3 loop reads CASRNRDRDQPQHF. The DNA for the CDR3 is TGTGCCAGTAGAAACCGGGACAGGGATCAGCCCCAGCATTTT.

The chain carries TRBV10-3 and TRBJ2-1, with unresolved D. V was trimmed by 6 bases and J by 5 bases, leaving 29 bases between them. The CDR3 sequence is 19 residues long. Looked up from germline, CDR1 is ENHRY and CDR2 is SYGVKD. The CDR3 nucleotides read TGTGCCATCAGGCCCTCTTACCTCCCCCTGGTTGGGCTCAACAATGAGCAGTTCTTC. Residues: CAIRPSYLPLVGLNNEQFF.

The J gene is TRBJ2-3, the V gene TRBV24-1, with 7 bases matching TRBD1. The CDR3 runs to 13 residues. After removal of 7 bases from V and 7 bases from J, the junction contained 7 bases not matched to a gene. Germline V CDR1 and CDR2: KGHDR, SFDVKD. The CDR3 reads CATRDRATNTQYF. CDR3 sequence (DNA): TGTGCCACCAGAGACAGGGCTACGAATACGCAGTATTTT.

The chain uses TRBV6-1 and TRBJ2-7; D not resolved. This CDR3 is 17 amino acids long. Germline CDR1 reads MNHNS; CDR2 reads SASEGT. V was pared by 1 base and J by 2 bases, with 18 bases between. The CDR3 here is CASSEGGEPTYTYEQYF. As DNA, the CDR3 is TGTGCCAGCAGTGAAGGCGGAGAACCGACCTACACCTACGAGCAGTACTTC.

V is TRBV19 and J is TRBJ2-3; the D gene is possibly TRBD1 (6 bases). V lost 7 bases, J lost 2 bases, and 13 bases lay in between. The germline V gene has CDR1 LNHDA and CDR2 SQIVND (reference sequence). The CDR3 spans 14 residues. The CDR3 DNA follows: TGTGCCAGTAAGGACAGCCCTCACACAGATACGCAGTATTTT. Translated: CASKDSPHTDTQYF.

V usage is TRBV5-1 and J usage is TRBJ1-1; 7 nucleotides align to TRBD1. CDR1 and CDR2 (germline): SGHRS, YFSETQ. V was clipped by 2 bases and J by 4 bases; unmatched bases: 5. The CDR3 consists of 14 residues. In DNA form, the CDR3 reads TGCGCCAGCAGCTTAAGGACAGGCACCACTGAAGCTTTCTTT. Translated, it gives CASSLRTGTTEAFF.

The rearrangement joins TRBV9 to TRBJ2-3, with D possibly TRBD1 on 6 matching bases. Germline V CDR1 and CDR2: SGDLS, YYNGEE. The CDR3 covers 15 residues. V dropped 0 bases and J dropped 2 bases, with 10 bases sitting between them. The CDR3 sequence: CASSVGQALTDTQYF. CDR3 sequence (DNA): TGTGCCAGCAGCGTAGGACAGGCTCTCACAGATACGCAGTATTTT.

The gene calls are TRBV4-1 and TRBJ2-1; 14 nucleotides match TRBD2. The V gene end was trimmed by 5 bases and the J gene end by 0 bases; junction bases not matched to a gene: 3. CDR1 and CDR2 (germline): MGHRA, YSYEKL. The CDR3 is made up of 17 amino acids. The CDR3 loop reads CASSRTSGRSSYNEQFF. The CDR3 bases are TGCGCCAGCAGCAGGACTAGCGGGAGGAGCTCCTACAATGAGCAGTTCTTC.

This chain connects TRBV12-5 to TRBJ1-5; 7 bases are shared with TRBD1. The germline CDR1 and CDR2 sequences are LGHNT and FRNRAP. V shed 6 bases, J shed 4 bases, and the junction held 9 bases outside the gene matches. The length of the CDR3 is 15 residues. The CDR3 DNA reads as TGTGCTAGTGGCCAAGCTGGACAGGTGAATCAGCCCCAGCATTTT. Translating it yields CASGQAGQVNQPQHF.

The chain joins TRBV2 to TRBJ2-7; possibly TRBD1 or TRBD2 for D (5 bases each). Trimming pared 8 bases from V and 4 bases from J, leaving 15 bases between. From germline, CDR1 is SNHLY and CDR2 FYNNEI. This CDR3 is 13 amino acids long. The DNA for the CDR3 is TGTGCCAGCCCCCAAGGTGGGGGATACGAGCAGTACTTC. Its translation: CASPQGGGYEQYF.

In DNA, the CDR3 is TGCGCCAGCAGCCAAGATTGGGAAAACAATGAGCAGTTCTTC. Translating gives CASSQDWENNEQFF. J is TRBJ2-1 and V is TRBV4-3; D remains ambiguous. Germline V lookup: CDR1 LGHNA, CDR2 YSLEER. This CDR3 region has 14 residues. The V end lost 0 bases, the J end lost 5 bases, and 8 bases lay between the germline ends.

CDR3 bases: TGTGCCAGCAGTCCTGTGACTAGCGGGAGGCATGAGCAGTTCTTC. Its protein product is CASSPVTSGRHEQFF. V usage is TRBV27 and J usage is TRBJ2-1; 13 bases are a match to TRBD2. CDR3 length: 15 residues. In germline, CDR1 is MNHEY, CDR2 SMNVEV (reference sequence). Losses at the gene ends were 5 bases for V and 8 bases for J; bases not matched to a gene: 6.

The J gene is TRBJ1-3, the V gene TRBV2, with TRBD1 matching 9 bases. V was pared by 5 bases and J by 4 bases, with 6 bases of the junction left unmatched. This CDR3 comprises 15 residues. The germline V gene has CDR1 SNHLY and CDR2 FYNNEI. In DNA, the CDR3 is TGTGCCAGCAGTAGAACAGGGGGCAGAGGAAACACCATATATTTT. Its translation: CASSRTGGRGNTIYF.

The chain recombines TRBV7-9 with TRBJ2-1, with D possibly TRBD2 on 6 matching bases. The germline V gene encodes CDR1 SEHNR and CDR2 FQNEAQ (reference sequence). The V gene lost 5 bases and the J gene lost 1 base, with 12 bases spanning the gap. CDR3 length: 15 residues. This CDR3 reads CASSPLEGSYNEQFF. Written as DNA, the CDR3 is TGTGCCAGCAGCCCGCTGGAGGGGTCCTACAATGAGCAGTTCTTC.

The chain combines TRBV12-3 or TRBV12-4 with TRBJ1-2; D possibly corresponds to TRBD1 (5 bases). Trimming took 4 bases from V and 3 from J, leaving 9 bases between them. The CDR3 is made up of 13 amino acids. The CDR3 protein is CASSYGTDYGYTF. Here the CDR3 DNA reads TGTGCCAGCAGTTACGGGACGGACTATGGCTACACCTTC.

The rearrangement links TRBV15 to TRBJ1-3, with D possibly TRBD1 on 5 matching bases. The V gene's germline CDR1 is LNHNV and CDR2 YYDKDF (reference sequence). The V and J ends lost 1 base and 2 bases respectively, with 12 bases between them. The CDR3 is made up of 16 amino acids. The CDR3 DNA sequence: TGTGCCACCAGCAGAGGAAGAGGGGTCACTGGAAACACCATATATTTT. Translated, it gives CATSRGRGVTGNTIYF.

The gene calls are TRBV12-3 or TRBV12-4 and TRBJ1-1, with D unclear. This CDR3 comprises 13 residues. V was clipped by 5 bases and J by 0 bases, with 7 bases between them. CDR3 nucleotides: TGTGCCAGCAGTCCACAAATGAACACTGAAGCTTTCTTT. Amino acids: CASSPQMNTEAFF.

The chain joins TRBV5-1 to TRBJ2-1; D ambiguous. V lost 0 bases, J lost 0 bases, and 7 bases lay in between. Per germline, CDR1 SGHRS and CDR2 YFSETQ. This CDR3 comprises 15 residues. The CDR3 reads CASSLDPISYNEQFF. In DNA, the CDR3 is TGCGCCAGCAGCTTGGACCCCATCTCCTACAATGAGCAGTTCTTC.

A word on this clone: This sample includes further DNA sequences coding for the same CDR3. Here the CDR3 reads CASSLTSGTYEQYF. The CDR3 region has the DNA TGTGCCAGCAGCTTGACTAGCGGGACGTACGAGCAGTACTTC. The chain couples TRBV7-2 to TRBJ2-7; 11 bases fit TRBD2. After removal of 3 bases from V and 4 bases from J, the junction contained 2 bases not matched to a gene. Germline CDR1 and CDR2: SGHTA and FQGNSA. The CDR3 covers 14 residues. Supplemented by reference TRBV7-2 and TRBJ2-7, the full variable domain reads GAGVSQSPSNKVTEKGKDVELRCDPISGHTALYWYRQSLGQGLEFLIYFQGNSAPDKSGLPSDRFSAERTGGSVSTLTIQRTQQEDSAVYLCASSLTSGTYEQYFGPGTRLTVT.